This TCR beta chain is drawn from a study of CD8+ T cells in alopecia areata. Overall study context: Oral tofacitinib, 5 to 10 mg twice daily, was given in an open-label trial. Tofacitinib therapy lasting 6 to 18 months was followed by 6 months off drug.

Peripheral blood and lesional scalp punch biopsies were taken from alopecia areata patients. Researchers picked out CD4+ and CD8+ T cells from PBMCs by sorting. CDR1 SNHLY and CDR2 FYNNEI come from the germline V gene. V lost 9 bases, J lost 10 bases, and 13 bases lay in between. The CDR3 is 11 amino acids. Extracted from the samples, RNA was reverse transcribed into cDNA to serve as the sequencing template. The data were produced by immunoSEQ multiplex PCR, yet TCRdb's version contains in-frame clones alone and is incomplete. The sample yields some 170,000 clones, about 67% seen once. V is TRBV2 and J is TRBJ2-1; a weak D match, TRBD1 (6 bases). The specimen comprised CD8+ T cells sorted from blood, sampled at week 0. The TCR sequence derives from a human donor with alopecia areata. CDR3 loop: CAREKQGEQFF. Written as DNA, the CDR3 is TGTGCCAGGGAAAAACAGGGAGAGCAGTTCTTC.